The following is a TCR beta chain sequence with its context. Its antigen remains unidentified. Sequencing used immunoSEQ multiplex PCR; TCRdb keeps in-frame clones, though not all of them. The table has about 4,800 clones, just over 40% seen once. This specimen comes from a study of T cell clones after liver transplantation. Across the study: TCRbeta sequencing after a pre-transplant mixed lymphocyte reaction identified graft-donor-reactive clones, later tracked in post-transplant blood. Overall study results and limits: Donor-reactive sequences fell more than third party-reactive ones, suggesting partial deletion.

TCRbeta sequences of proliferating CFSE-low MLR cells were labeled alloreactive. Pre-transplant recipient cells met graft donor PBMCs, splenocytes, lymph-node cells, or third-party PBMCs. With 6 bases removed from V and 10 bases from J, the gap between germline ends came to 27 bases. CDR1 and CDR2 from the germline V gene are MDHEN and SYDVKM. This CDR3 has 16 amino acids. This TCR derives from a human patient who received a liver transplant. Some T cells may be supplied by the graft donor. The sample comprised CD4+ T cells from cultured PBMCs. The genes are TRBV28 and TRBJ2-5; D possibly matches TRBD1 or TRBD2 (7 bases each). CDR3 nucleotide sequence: TGTGCCAGCAGCCCAGGGGGGGGCAGTGGGATAGGAGGCCAGTACTTC. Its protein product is CASSPGGGSGIGGQYF.